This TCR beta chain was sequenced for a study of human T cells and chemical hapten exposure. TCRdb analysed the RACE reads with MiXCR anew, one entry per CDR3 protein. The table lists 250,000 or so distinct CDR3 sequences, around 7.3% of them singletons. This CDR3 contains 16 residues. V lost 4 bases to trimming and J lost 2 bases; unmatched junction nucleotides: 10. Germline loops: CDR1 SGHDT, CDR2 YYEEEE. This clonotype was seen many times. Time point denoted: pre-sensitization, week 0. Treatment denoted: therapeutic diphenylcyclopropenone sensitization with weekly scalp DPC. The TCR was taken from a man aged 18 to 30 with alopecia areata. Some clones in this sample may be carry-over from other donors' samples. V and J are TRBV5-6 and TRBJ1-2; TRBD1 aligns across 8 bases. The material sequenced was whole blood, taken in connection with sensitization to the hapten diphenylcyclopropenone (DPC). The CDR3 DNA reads TGTGCCAGCAGCCCCCAACTAGGACAGGGAAACTATGGCTACACCTTC. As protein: CASSPQLGQGNYGYTF.